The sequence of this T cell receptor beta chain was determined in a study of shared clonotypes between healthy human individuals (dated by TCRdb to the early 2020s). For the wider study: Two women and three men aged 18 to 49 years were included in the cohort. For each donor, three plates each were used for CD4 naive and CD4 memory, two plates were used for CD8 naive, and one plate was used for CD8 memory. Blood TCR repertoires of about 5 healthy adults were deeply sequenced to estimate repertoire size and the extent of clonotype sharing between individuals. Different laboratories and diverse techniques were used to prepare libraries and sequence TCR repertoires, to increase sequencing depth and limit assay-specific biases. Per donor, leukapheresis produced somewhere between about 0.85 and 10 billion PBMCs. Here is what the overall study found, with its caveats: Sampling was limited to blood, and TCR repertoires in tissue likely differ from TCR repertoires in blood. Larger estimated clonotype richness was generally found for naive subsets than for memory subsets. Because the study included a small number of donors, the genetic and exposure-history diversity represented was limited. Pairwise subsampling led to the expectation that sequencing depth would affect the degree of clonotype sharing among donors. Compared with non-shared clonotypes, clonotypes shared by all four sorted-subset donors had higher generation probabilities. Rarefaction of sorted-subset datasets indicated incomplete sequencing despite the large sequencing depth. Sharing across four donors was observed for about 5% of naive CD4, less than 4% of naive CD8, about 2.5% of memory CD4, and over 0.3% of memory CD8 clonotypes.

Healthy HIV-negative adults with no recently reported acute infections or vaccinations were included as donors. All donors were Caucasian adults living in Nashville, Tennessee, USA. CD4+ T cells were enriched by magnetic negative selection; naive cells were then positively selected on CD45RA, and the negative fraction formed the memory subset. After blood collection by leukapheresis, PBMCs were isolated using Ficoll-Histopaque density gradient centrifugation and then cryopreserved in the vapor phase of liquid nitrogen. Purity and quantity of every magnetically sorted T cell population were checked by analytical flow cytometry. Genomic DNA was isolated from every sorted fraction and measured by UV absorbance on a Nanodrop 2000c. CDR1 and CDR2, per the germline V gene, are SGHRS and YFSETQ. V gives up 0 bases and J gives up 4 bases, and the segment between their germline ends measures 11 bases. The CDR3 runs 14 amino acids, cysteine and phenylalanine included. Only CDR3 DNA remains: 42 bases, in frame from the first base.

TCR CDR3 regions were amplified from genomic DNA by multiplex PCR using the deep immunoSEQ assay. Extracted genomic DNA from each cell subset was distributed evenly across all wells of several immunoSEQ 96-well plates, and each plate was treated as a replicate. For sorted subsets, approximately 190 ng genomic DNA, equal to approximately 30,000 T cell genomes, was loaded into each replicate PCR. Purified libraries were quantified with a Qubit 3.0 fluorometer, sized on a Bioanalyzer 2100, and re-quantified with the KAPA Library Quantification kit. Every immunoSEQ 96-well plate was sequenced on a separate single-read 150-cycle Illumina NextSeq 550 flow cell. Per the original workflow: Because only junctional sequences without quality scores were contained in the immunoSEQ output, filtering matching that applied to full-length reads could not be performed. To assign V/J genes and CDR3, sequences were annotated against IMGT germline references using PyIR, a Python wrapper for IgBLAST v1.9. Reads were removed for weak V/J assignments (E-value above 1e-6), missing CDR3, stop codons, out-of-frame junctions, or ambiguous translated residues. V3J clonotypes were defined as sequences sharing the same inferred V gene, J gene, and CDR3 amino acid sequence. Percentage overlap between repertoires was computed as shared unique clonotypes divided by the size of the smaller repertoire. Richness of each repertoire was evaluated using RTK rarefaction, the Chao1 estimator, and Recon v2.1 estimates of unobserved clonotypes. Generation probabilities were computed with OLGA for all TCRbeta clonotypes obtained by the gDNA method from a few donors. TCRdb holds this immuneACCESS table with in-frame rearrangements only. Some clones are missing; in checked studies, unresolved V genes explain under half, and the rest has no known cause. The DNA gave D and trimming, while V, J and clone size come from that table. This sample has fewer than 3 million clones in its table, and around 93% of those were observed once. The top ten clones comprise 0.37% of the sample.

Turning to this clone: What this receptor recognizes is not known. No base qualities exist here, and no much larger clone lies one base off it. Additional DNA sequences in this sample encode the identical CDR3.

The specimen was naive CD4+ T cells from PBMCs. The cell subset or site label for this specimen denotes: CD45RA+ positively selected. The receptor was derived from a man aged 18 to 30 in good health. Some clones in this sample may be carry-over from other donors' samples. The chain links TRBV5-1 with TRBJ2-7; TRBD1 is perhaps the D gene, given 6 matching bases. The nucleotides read TGCGCCAGCAGCTTGGGGGCAGGGGTGTACGAGCAGTACTTC. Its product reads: CASSLGAGVYEQYF.